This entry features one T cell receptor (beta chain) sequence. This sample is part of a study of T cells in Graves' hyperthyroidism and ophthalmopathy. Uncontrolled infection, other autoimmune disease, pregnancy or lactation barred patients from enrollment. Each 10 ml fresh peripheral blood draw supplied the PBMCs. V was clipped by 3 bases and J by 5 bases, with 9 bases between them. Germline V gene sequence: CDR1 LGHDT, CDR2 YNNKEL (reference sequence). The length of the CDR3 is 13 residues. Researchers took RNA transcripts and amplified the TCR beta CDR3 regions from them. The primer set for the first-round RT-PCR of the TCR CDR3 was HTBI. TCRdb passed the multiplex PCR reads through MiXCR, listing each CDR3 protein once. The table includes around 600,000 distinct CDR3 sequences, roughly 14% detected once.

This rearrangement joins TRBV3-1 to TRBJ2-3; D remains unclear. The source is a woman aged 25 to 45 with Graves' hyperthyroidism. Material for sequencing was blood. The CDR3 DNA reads TGTGCCAGCAGCCAGGTTCAGCGAGATACGCAGTATTTT. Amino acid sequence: CASSQVQRDTQYF.